A selection of T cell receptor beta chains follows, all from one sample in a study of blood T cell repertoires in COVID-19. Here immunoSEQ multiplex PCR was the method, and the copy in TCRdb shows in-frame clones only, minus some. The data hold around 250,000 clones, with around 87% observed a single time. Sequenced material: peripheral blood. Source of these receptors: a woman in her seventies with active or convalescent COVID-19. The CDR3 runs from the conserved cysteine through the conserved F or W. D genes are given only for firm matches. Not all rows give a size; the values are once, few, many and, for expanded clones, a class.

clone size	J gene	V gene	D gene	CDR3 protein	CDR3 DNA
NA	TRBJ2-3	TRBV5-4	TRBD2	CASSPGLAESDTQYF	TGTGCCAGCAGCCCAGGACTAGCGGAATCAGATACGCAGTATTTT
NA	TRBJ1-1	TRBV5-6	TRBD1	CASRATGVNTEAFF	TGTGCCAGCAGGGCTACAGGGGTGAACACTGAAGCTTTCTTT
NA	TRBJ2-1	TRBV18	TRBD2	CASSASGGKYNEQFF	TGTGCCAGCTCAGCTAGCGGGGGGAAGTACAATGAGCAGTTCTTC
many	TRBJ1-3	TRBV6-5	NA	CASRAIGDSGNTIYF	TGTGCCAGCAGGGCGATCGGGGACTCTGGAAACACCATATATTTT
NA	TRBJ2-7	TRBV5-5	TRBD1	CASSLGTGYNEQYF	TGTGCCAGCAGCTTGGGGACAGGGTACAACGAGCAGTACTTC
NA	TRBJ1-2	TRBV27	TRBD1	CASTGQGITGYTF	TGTGCCAGCACGGGACAGGGGATTACTGGCTACACCTTC
NA	TRBJ2-5	TRBV9	TRBD1	CASSLEPDRGQETQYF	TGTGCCAGCAGCTTAGAACCAGACAGGGGCCAAGAGACCCAGTACTTC
NA	TRBJ1-5	TRBV12-5	NA	CASGGGFVQPQHF	TGTGCTAGTGGGGGGGGGTTTGTGCAGCCCCAGCATTTT
NA	TRBJ1-4	TRBV5-1	NA	CASSLGGGFRSNEKLFF	TGCGCCAGCAGCCTCGGGGGAGGTTTTAGAAGTAATGAAAAACTGTTTTTT
NA	TRBJ2-7	TRBV6-2/TRBV6-3	NA	CASSTGGRNEQYF	TGTGCCAGCAGTACGGGGGGCCGGAACGAGCAGTACTTC
NA	TRBJ2-1	TRBV7-3	NA	CASSLNDLPGNEQFF	TGTGCCAGCAGCTTAAATGACCTGCCGGGCAATGAGCAGTTCTTC
once	TRBJ2-5	TRBV20-1	NA	CSAPRETQYF	TGCAGTGCACCCAGAGAGACCCAGTACTTC
NA	TRBJ1-1	TRBV6-6	TRBD1	CASRPQDRVNEVAFF	TGTGCCAGCAGGCCCCAGGACAGGGTAAATGAAGTTGCTTTCTTT
NA	TRBJ1-1	TRBV6-2/TRBV6-3	NA	CASSYGGGGMNTEAFF	TGTGCCAGCAGTTACGGGGGGGGCGGCATGAACACTGAAGCTTTCTTT
NA	TRBJ1-1	TRBV29-1	NA	CSADKTVTEAFF	TGCAGCGCAGACAAAACCGTAACCGAAGCTTTCTTT
NA	TRBJ1-5	TRBV9	NA	CASSVESGGNQPQHF	TGTGCCAGCAGCGTAGAATCCGGGGGCAATCAGCCCCAGCATTTT
NA	TRBJ2-2	TRBV5-1	NA	CASIQGAQSLSGELFF	TGCGCCAGCATCCAGGGCGCCCAATCTCTCAGCGGGGAGCTGTTTTTT
NA	TRBJ1-2	TRBV7-9	NA	CASSYAGQLGGYTF	TGTGCCAGCAGTTACGCAGGACAGTTGGGCGGCTACACCTTC
few	TRBJ1-4	TRBV10-3	TRBD1	CAISESTGIREKLFF	TGTGCCATCAGTGAGTCGACAGGGATTCGAGAAAAACTGTTTTTT
NA	TRBJ2-1	TRBV19	NA	CASSINPPGYNEQFF	TGTGCCAGTAGTATTAACCCCCCGGGGTACAATGAGCAGTTCTTC
NA	TRBJ2-1	TRBV10-3	TRBD2	CAIMGTGLLNNEQFF	TGTGCCATCATGGGGACGGGACTACTAAACAATGAGCAGTTCTTC
few	TRBJ1-6	TRBV7-2	NA	CASSLAGTQDSPLHF	TGTGCCAGCAGCTTAGCTGGGACACAAGATTCACCCCTCCACTTT
NA	TRBJ2-2	TRBV7-8	TRBD1	CASRQGTTVAGELFF	TGTGCCAGCAGACAGGGGACAACAGTTGCCGGGGAGCTGTTTTTT
few	TRBJ2-1	TRBV18	TRBD2	CASSRTSGGGYNEQFF	TGTGCCAGCTCACGGACTAGCGGGGGGGGTTACAATGAGCAGTTCTTC
NA	TRBJ1-1	TRBV6-6	NA	CASSVTGEAFF	TGTGCCAGCAGTGTCACAGGAGAAGCTTTCTTT
NA	TRBJ2-1	TRBV9	TRBD1	CASSATGVSEQFF	TGTGCCAGCAGCGCTACAGGGGTCAGCGAGCAGTTCTTC
few	TRBJ2-2	TRBV11-2	TRBD2	CASSPRGPGLAGTGELFF	TGTGCCAGCAGCCCGCGGGGTCCGGGACTAGCGGGCACCGGGGAGCTGTTTTTT
NA	TRBJ1-2	TRBV7-3	TRBD1	CASSPGQGYGYTF	TGTGCCAGCAGCCCGGGACAGGGCTATGGCTACACCTTC
NA	TRBJ1-6	TRBV5-4	NA	CASSLEAGLVSLHF	TGTGCCAGCAGCTTGGAGGCAGGGCTGGTATCCCTCCACTTT
NA	TRBJ2-3	TRBV6-5	NA	CASSSRGTDTQYF	TGTGCCAGCAGTTCCCGGGGCACAGATACGCAGTATTTT
NA	TRBJ2-7	TRBV21-1	NA	CASSNRLAGTYEQYF	TGTGCCAGCAGCAACCGACTAGCGGGCACCTACGAGCAGTACTTC
NA	TRBJ1-1	TRBV6-5	NA	CASTDRNTEAFF	TGTGCCAGCACCGACAGGAACACTGAAGCTTTCTTT
NA	TRBJ1-2	TRBV27	TRBD1	CASRDQEGANWYGYTF	TGTGCCAGCCGCGATCAGGAGGGGGCTAATTGGTATGGCTACACCTTC
NA	TRBJ1-1	TRBV29-1	NA	CSVGDRRNTEAFF	TGCAGCGTCGGAGACAGGAGGAACACTGAAGCTTTCTTT
few	TRBJ1-6	TRBV27	TRBD1	CASSRLVGQSYNSPLHF	TGTGCCAGCAGTCGTCTTGTGGGACAGAGCTATAATTCACCCCTCCACTTT
NA	TRBJ2-2	TRBV19	NA	CASSILGTLNTGELFF	TGTGCCAGTAGTATATTAGGGACACTTAACACCGGGGAGCTGTTTTTT